One sample yielded the 5 T cell receptor beta chains listed below, sequenced in a study of blood T cell repertoires in COVID-19. Assay used: immunoSEQ multiplex PCR; TCRdb lists only in-frame clones, some missing. The top ten hold 2.5% to 3.5% of the sample, which has over 200,000 clones, approximately 87% seen once. Sequenced material: PBMCs or T cells enriched from blood (not recorded which). The receptors were sampled from a woman between 50 and 59 years old in a cohort exposed to, infected with or recovered from COVID-19 (not recorded which).

This clone has a handful of counts. The genes are TRBV10-3 and TRBJ1-3, with D possibly TRBD1 on 6 matching bases. The V gene lost 5 bases and the J gene lost 0 bases, with 14 bases spanning the gap. The CDR3 length is 16 residues. The germline V gene encodes CDR1 ENHRY and CDR2 SYGVKD. CDR3 sequence (DNA): TGTGCCATCAGTCCCGGCGACAGGAGCTCTGGAAACACCATATATTTT. Its protein is CAISPGDRSSGNTIYF.

This clone came up a few times. The chain links TRBV30 to TRBJ1-5; D gene uncertain. CDR3 length: 17 residues. Trimming removed 3 bases at V and 0 bases at J, with 18 bases between. From germline, CDR1 is GTSNPN and CDR2 SVGIG (reference sequence). Here the CDR3 DNA reads TGTGCCTGGAGCGTCGGCCAACTTAGCAATAGCAATCAGCCCCAGCATTTT. It is translated as CAWSVGQLSNSNQPQHF.

The V gene is TRBV6-2 or TRBV6-3, the J gene TRBJ2-7; 9 nucleotides align to TRBD1. The CDR3 length is 15 residues. V shed 6 bases, J shed 10 bases, and the junction held 16 bases outside the gene matches. Germline CDR1 MNHEY, CDR2 SVGEGT. CDR3 protein: CASSPPGTGHVYQYF. DNA for the CDR3: TGTGCCAGCAGCCCCCCCGGGACAGGGCATGTTTATCAGTACTTC.

The chain employs TRBV6-2 or TRBV6-3 and TRBJ2-2; 11 bases map to TRBD2. V shed 5 bases and J 3 bases; nucleotides not matched to a gene: 5. This CDR3 has 16 amino acids. Germline CDR1 and CDR2: MNHEY and SVGEGT. The DNA of the CDR3 is TGTGCCAGCAGTCTACTAGCGGGGGCCTACACCGGGGAGCTGTTTTTT. This codes for CASSLLAGAYTGELFF.

The CDR3 DNA follows: TGTGCCAGCAGCGATAAGAACCGGGACAGACGCCATTCACCCCTCCACTTT. It codes for CASSDKNRDRRHSPLHF. The chain links TRBV5-4 to TRBJ1-6, with 7 bases identical to TRBD1. Trimming took 4 bases from V and 8 from J; bases not matched to a gene: 15. The CDR3 covers 17 residues. Germline loops: CDR1 SGHNT, CDR2 YYREEE (reference sequence).